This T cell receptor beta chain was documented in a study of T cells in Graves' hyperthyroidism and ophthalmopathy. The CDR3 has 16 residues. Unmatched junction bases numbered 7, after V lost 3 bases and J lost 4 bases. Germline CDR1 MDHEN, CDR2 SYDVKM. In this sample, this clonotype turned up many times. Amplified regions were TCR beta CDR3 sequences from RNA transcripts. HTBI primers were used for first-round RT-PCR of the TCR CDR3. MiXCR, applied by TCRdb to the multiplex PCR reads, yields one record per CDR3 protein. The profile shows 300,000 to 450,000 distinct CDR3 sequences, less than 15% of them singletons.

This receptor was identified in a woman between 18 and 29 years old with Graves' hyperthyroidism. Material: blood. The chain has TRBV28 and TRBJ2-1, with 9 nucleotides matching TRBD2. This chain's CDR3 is CASSFSSGRKYNEQFF. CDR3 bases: TGTGCCAGCAGTTTTAGTAGCGGGAGAAAATACAATGAGCAGTTCTTC. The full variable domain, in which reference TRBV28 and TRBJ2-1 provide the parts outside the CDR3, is DVKVTQSSRYLVKRTGEKVFLECVQDMDHENMFWYRQDPGLGLRLIYFSYDVKMKEKGDIPEGYSVSREKKERFSLILESASTNQTSMYLCASSFSSGRKYNEQFFGPGTRLTVL.